This T cell receptor (beta chain) was sequenced in a study of early stage breast cancer tumors. Study conclusions and caveats: Most shared enriched TCRB sequences were commonly generated ones. Chain pairing and CD4, CD8 or FOXP3 expression were not captured. Comparing each tissue with blood distinguished tumor from normal in about 85% of the 16 patients.

Trimming cost V 5 bases and J 3 bases, with 11 bases left between them. This CDR3 is built from 13 residues. The germline CDR1 and CDR2 sequences are SGHVS and FNYEAQ. Note on this clone: Its matching antigen is unknown.

Each tumor contributed about 17-55 mg of diced tissue. Only in-frame clones appear in the TCRdb table, and some are missing; sequencing was by immunoSEQ multiplex PCR. This sample has about 7,900 clones, with around 62% found just once. The sequenced sample was breast tumor tissue. The TCR sequence derives from a person aged 65-85 years with breast cancer. The rearrangement links TRBV7-6 to TRBJ2-7, with a weak D call TRBD1 (5 bases). This CDR3 is CASSLGAGYEQYF. CDR3 coding DNA: TGTGCCAGCAGCCTAGGGGCCGGCTACGAGCAGTACTTC.